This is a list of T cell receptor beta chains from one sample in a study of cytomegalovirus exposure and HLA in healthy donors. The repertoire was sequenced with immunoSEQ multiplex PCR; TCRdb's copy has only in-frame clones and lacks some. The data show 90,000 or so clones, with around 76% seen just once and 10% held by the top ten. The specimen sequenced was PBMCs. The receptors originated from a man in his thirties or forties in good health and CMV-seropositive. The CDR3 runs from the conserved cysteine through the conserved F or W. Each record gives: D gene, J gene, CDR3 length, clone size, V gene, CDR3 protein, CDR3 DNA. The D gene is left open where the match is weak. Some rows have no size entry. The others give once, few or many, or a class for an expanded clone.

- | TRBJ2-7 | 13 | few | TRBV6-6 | CASTRDTLYEQYF | TGTGCCAGCACCCGGGACACCCTCTACGAGCAGTACTTC
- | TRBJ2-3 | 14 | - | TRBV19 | CASSVAGNTDTQYF | TGTGCCAGTAGTGTGGCAGGGAACACAGATACGCAGTATTTT
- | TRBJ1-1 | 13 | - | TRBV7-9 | CSSSNSRGTEAFF | TGTTCCAGCAGCAATAGCAGGGGCACTGAAGCTTTCTTT
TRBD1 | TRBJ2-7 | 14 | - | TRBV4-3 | CASRDSQSSYEQYF | TGCGCCAGCCGGGACAGTCAGAGCTCCTACGAGCAGTACTTC
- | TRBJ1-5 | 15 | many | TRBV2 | CASKTGSNSNQPQHF | TGTGCCAGCAAAACAGGGTCTAATAGCAATCAGCCCCAGCATTTT
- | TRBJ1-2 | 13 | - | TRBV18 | CASSPAEADGYTF | TGTGCCAGCTCCCCCGCGGAGGCGGATGGCTACACCTTC
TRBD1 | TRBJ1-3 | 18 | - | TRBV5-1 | CASGTGTLGGSSGNTIYF | TGCGCCAGCGGGACAGGGACCCTGGGGGGATCCTCTGGAAACACCATATATTTT
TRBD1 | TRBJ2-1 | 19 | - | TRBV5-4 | CASSLRGFSGGPKYNEQFF | TGTGCCAGCAGCTTGAGGGGCTTCTCAGGGGGCCCCAAATACAATGAGCAGTTCTTC
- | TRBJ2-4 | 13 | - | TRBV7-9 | CASSLAQGNIQYF | TGTGCCAGCAGCTTAGCGCAGGGAAACATTCAGTACTTC
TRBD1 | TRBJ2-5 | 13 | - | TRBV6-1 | CASSEVPGGTQYF | TGTGCCAGCAGTGAAGTTCCAGGGGGGACCCAGTACTTC
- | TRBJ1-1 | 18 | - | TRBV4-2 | CASSPQAREFLVNTEAFF | TGTGCCAGCAGCCCACAGGCCAGGGAATTTCTGGTGAACACTGAAGCTTTCTTT
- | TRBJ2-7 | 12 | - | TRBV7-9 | CASSLDFYEQYF | TGTGCCAGCAGCTTAGACTTCTACGAGCAGTACTTC
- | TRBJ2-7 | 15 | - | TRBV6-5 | CASSYSPTRPYEQYF | TGTGCCAGCAGTTACTCCCCGACTCGGCCCTACGAGCAGTACTTC
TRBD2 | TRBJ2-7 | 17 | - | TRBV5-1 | CASSLGVSGGLTYEQYF | TGCGCCAGCAGCTTGGGGGTTAGCGGGGGCCTAACCTACGAGCAGTACTTC
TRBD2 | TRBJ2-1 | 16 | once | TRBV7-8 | CASSAGRLAANNEQFF | TGTGCCAGCAGCGCTGGTAGACTAGCGGCTAACAATGAGCAGTTCTTC
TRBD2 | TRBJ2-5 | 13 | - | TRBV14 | CASSQVGGETQYF | TGTGCCAGCAGCCAAGTCGGGGGGGAGACCCAGTACTTC
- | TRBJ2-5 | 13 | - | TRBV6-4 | CASRAEPQETQYF | TGTGCCAGCAGGGCAGAACCTCAAGAGACCCAGTACTTC
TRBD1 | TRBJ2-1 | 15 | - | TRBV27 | CASSPWTGSYNEQFF | TGTGCCAGCAGTCCTTGGACAGGCTCCTACAATGAGCAGTTCTTC
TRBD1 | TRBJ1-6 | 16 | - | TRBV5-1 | CASSAPETGDYSPLHF | TGCGCCAGCAGCGCCCCAGAGACAGGGGATTATTCACCCCTCCACTTT
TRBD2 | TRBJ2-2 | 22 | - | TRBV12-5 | CASGSVLIPGLAGGPNTGELFF | TGTGCTAGTGGTTCAGTCTTGATACCTGGACTAGCGGGGGGCCCGAACACCGGGGAGCTGTTTTTT
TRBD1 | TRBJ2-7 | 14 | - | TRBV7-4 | CASSRTGLSYEQYF | TGTGCCAGCAGCCGGACAGGGCTCTCCTACGAGCAGTACTTC
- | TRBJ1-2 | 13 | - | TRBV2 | CASSGQTDYGYTF | TGTGCCAGCAGTGGACAGACCGACTATGGCTACACCTTC
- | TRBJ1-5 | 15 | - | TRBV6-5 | CASSYSGRSNQPQHF | TGTGCCAGCAGTTACTCGGGGCGTAGCAATCAGCCCCAGCATTTT
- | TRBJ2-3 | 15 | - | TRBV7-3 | CASSRGGIEADTQYF | TGTGCCAGCAGCCGTGGGGGGATTGAAGCAGATACGCAGTATTTT
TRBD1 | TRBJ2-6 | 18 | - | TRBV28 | CASSSLRQGASGANVLTF | TGTGCCAGCAGTTCCCTTCGACAGGGGGCCTCTGGGGCCAACGTCCTGACTTTC
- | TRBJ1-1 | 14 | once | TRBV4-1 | CASSQVQGHTEAFF | TGCGCCAGCAGCCAAGTCCAGGGACATACCGAAGCTTTCTTT
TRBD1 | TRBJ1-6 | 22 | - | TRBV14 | CASSPSRDRHLSGMWYNSPLHF | TGTGCCAGCAGCCCATCCCGGGACAGGCACCTTTCGGGCATGTGGTATAATTCACCCCTCCACTTT
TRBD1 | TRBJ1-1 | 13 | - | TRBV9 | CASSPTGGTEAFF | TGTGCCAGCAGCCCGACAGGGGGCACTGAAGCTTTCTTT
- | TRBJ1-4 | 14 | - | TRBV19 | CASSTRERTEKLFF | TGTGCCAGTAGTACCCGGGAGAGGACAGAAAAACTGTTTTTT
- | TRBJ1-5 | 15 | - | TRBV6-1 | CASAERDQEYQPQHF | TGTGCCAGCGCTGAGCGGGACCAAGAGTATCAGCCCCAGCATTTT
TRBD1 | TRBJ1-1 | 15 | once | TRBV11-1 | CASSTPGQPFTEAFF | TGTGCCAGCAGCACACCGGGACAGCCTTTCACTGAAGCTTTCTTT
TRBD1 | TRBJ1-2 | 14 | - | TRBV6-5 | CASSWTGRNYGYTF | TGTGCCAGCAGTTGGACAGGCCGTAACTATGGCTACACCTTC
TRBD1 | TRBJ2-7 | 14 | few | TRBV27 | CASSLLGTGNEQYF | TGTGCCAGCAGTTTGCTCGGGACAGGGAACGAGCAGTACTTC
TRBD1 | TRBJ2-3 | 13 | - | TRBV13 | CASSLTGEDTQYF | TGTGCCAGCAGCTTGACAGGGGAAGATACGCAGTATTTT
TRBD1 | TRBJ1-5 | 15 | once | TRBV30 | CAWSVFRGSNQPQHF | TGTGCCTGGAGTGTATTCAGGGGGAGCAATCAGCCCCAGCATTTT
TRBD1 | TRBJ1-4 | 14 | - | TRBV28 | CASSSDRLREKLFF | TGTGCCAGCAGTTCGGACAGGCTGAGGGAAAAACTGTTTTTT
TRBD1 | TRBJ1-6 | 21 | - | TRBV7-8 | CASSRDGTGGIAGSYNSPLHF | TGTGCCAGCAGCCGCGACGGGACAGGGGGTATCGCGGGCTCCTATAATTCACCCCTCCACTTT
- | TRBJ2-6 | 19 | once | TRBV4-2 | CASSRHRRQGITGANVLTF | TGTGCCAGCAGCCGACACCGGCGCCAGGGAATCACTGGGGCCAACGTCCTGACTTTC
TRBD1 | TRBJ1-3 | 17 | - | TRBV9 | CASSVAGTAVSGNTIYF | TGTGCCAGCAGCGTAGCTGGGACAGCGGTCTCTGGAAACACCATATATTTT
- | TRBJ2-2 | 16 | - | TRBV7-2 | CASIGNWGVSTGELFF | TGTGCCAGCATTGGGAATTGGGGGGTCAGCACCGGGGAGCTGTTTTTT